One sample yielded the 24 T cell receptor beta chains listed below, sequenced in a study of human versus mouse CDR3 diversity and MHC coevolution. TCRdb's table, derived via immunoSEQ multiplex PCR, lists solely in-frame clones and lacks some. The profile covers tens of thousands of clones, with 85% to 95% appearing a single time and more than 0.13% taken by the ten largest. The sequencing sample was made of naive CD4+ T cells from blood. Subset defined: CD45RO-negative CD62L-positive naive CD4 T cells. These receptors all stem from a person aged 30 to 69 in good health.

A single count supports this clone. V is TRBV5-1 and J is TRBJ1-4; no clear D. Germline V lookup: CDR1 SGHRS, CDR2 YFSETQ. Between the trimmed V and J ends, which lost 3 bases and 4 bases, there was a span of 13 bases. The CDR3 loop spans 15 amino acids. CDR3 DNA sequence: TGCGCCAGCAGCTCGCAGGTCGGGAGTAATGAAAAACTGTTTTTT. This encodes CASSSQVGSNEKLFF.

The chain has TRBV2 and TRBJ1-5; a possible D gene is TRBD1 (6 bases). Germline lookup yields CDR1 SNHLY and CDR2 FYNNEI. The CDR3 is 15 amino acids. V was shortened by 9 bases and J by 6 bases, with 21 bases between the two germline ends. The CDR3 DNA sequence: TGTGCCAGTGGCGTACAGGGTATTTCGAGTCAGCCCCAGCATTTT. As protein: CASGVQGISSQPQHF. Combining the CDR3 with reference TRBV2 and TRBJ1-5 gives the whole variable domain EPEVTQTPSHQVTQMGQEVILRCVPISNHLYFYWYRQILGQKVEFLVSFYNNEISEKSEIFDDQFSVERPDGSNFTLKIRSTKLEDSAMYFCASGVQGISSQPQHFGDGTRLSIL.

This clone turned up a few times. CDR3 sequence (DNA): TGTGCCAGCAGCTTGGGAGGGTCCTACTCTGGAAACACCATATATTTT. It encodes CASSLGGSYSGNTIYF. The gene calls are TRBV5-4 and TRBJ1-3, with D unresolved. Germline assignment: CDR1 SGHNT and CDR2 YYREEE (reference sequence). V dropped 0 bases and J dropped 0 bases, with 10 bases sitting between them. The CDR3 is 16 amino acids.

This clone was seen just once. The chain carries TRBV5-8 and TRBJ2-7; TRBD1 matches 7 bases. V trimming: 0 bases; J trimming: 5 bases; junction bases outside the gene matches: 11. Germline CDR1 and CDR2: SGHTS and YDEGEE. The CDR3 runs 16 residues. CDR3 loop: CASSLVLVTGNNEQYF. The CDR3 DNA reads as TGTGCCAGCAGCTTGGTTCTTGTGACAGGGAACAACGAGCAGTACTTC.

J is TRBJ2-1 and V is TRBV6-6, with a weak D call TRBD2 (6 bases). Per germline, CDR1 MNHNY and CDR2 SVGAGI (reference sequence). Trimming pared 3 bases from V and 5 bases from J, leaving 11 bases between. There are 14 residues in the CDR3. The CDR3 loop reads CASSYISGHNEQFF. The CDR3 DNA sequence: TGTGCCAGCAGTTATATTAGCGGCCACAATGAGCAGTTCTTC.

The chain joins TRBV18 to TRBJ2-2, with 12 nucleotides matching TRBD2. The junction had 5 bases not matched to a gene; V was cut back by 3 bases and J by 0 bases. The CDR3 length is 18 residues. Germline V gene lookup returns CDR1 KGHSH and CDR2 LQKENI. The CDR3: CASSPPTSGGPNTGELFF. The CDR3 DNA follows: TGTGCCAGCTCACCTCCTACTAGCGGGGGGCCGAACACCGGGGAGCTGTTTTTT.

This chain joins TRBV6-1 and TRBJ2-1, with no clear D. CDR3 length: 11 residues. Germline CDR1 MNHNS, CDR2 SASEGT. The germline V and J ends were trimmed by 7 bases and 6 bases, with 7 bases remaining between them. CDR3 DNA sequence: TGTGCCAGCATGCGAGGCAATGAGCAGTTCTTC. It codes for CASMRGNEQFF.

The genes are TRBV9 and TRBJ1-6; D possibly corresponds to TRBD1 (6 bases). The CDR3 sequence is 15 residues long. The V end lost 4 bases, the J end lost 8 bases, and 16 bases lay between the germline ends. CDR1 and CDR2 from the germline V gene are SGDLS and YYNGEE. CDR3 protein: CASSPRGGGDSPLHF. The DNA for the CDR3 is TGTGCCAGCAGCCCCAGGGGTGGGGGAGATTCACCCCTCCACTTT.

J is TRBJ2-2 and V is TRBV5-1, with D perhaps TRBD2 (5 bases). This CDR3 has 13 residues. V lost 6 bases to trimming and J lost 3 bases, with 9 bases between them. CDR1 is SGHRS and CDR2 is YFSETQ in the germline V gene. CDR3 region: CASTAGHTGELFF. The CDR3 DNA sequence: TGCGCCAGCACGGCGGGCCACACCGGGGAGCTGTTTTTT.

CDR3 sequence: CASRAGTAGGEKLFF. The CDR3 DNA reads as TGTGCCAGCAGGGCCGGGACTGCCGGAGGTGAAAAACTGTTTTTT. The rearrangement joins TRBV6-1 to TRBJ1-4; weak D call: TRBD1 (5 bases). The CDR3 is made up of 15 amino acids. Germline V lookup: CDR1 MNHNS, CDR2 SASEGT. V was trimmed by 6 bases and J by 7 bases, leaving 18 bases between them.

The genes are TRBV5-1 and TRBJ1-1; a possible D gene is TRBD1 (5 bases). This CDR3 is built from 14 residues. Germline CDR1 is SGHRS and CDR2 is YFSETQ. V gave up 0 bases and J gave up 0 bases, with 6 bases separating them. The CDR3 spells CASSLGGVNTEAFF. The CDR3 DNA follows: TGCGCCAGCAGCTTGGGGGGGGTGAACACTGAAGCTTTCTTT.

The sample holds one count of this clone. The genes are TRBV27 and TRBJ1-2; no reliable D call. This CDR3 has 13 residues. Germline V gene data show CDR1 as MNHEY and CDR2 as SMNVEV (reference sequence). V lost 4 bases and J 4 bases, leaving 10 bases between the germline ends. In DNA form, the CDR3 reads TGTGCCAGCAGTTCCCTCTCCGGCTATGGCTACACCTTC. As protein: CASSSLSGYGYTF.

This chain uses TRBV21-1 with TRBJ2-4; TRBD1 is the table's D call, not checked against the DNA. TRBV21-1 is classified as a pseudogene. The length of the CDR3 is 17 residues. The CDR3 sequence: CASSTYTGEIAKNIQYF. DNA for the CDR3: TGTGCCAGCAGCACCTATACAGGGGAAATCGCCAAAAACATTCAGTACTTC.

The chain has TRBV7-2 and TRBJ2-1, with 8 bases identical to TRBD1. Germline values: CDR1 SGHTA, CDR2 FQGNSA. Germline trimming cut 1 base from V and 4 bases from J; bases unmatched to any gene: 3. CDR3 size: 15 residues. CDR3 sequence: CASSLDRGTYNEQFF. In DNA form, the CDR3 reads TGTGCCAGCAGCTTAGACAGGGGGACTTACAATGAGCAGTTCTTC.

The V and J genes are TRBV6-5 and TRBJ2-1; 10 positions agree with TRBD2. The J segment lost 4 bases and the V segment lost 6 bases, leaving 6 bases of the junction unmatched. In germline, CDR1 is MNHEY, CDR2 SVGAGI. This CDR3 spans 15 amino acids. The CDR3 loop reads CASSKTSGAYNEQFF. The CDR3 DNA reads TGTGCCAGCAGCAAAACTAGCGGGGCATACAATGAGCAGTTCTTC.

V gene TRBV7-7 combines with J gene TRBJ2-3, with D perhaps TRBD2 (6 bases). Germline V gene sequence: CDR1 SSHAT, CDR2 FNYEAQ (reference sequence). V lost 1 base, J lost 1 base, and 15 bases lay in between. This CDR3 region has 17 residues. The chain's CDR3 is CASSLGLSAGRTDTQYF. DNA for the CDR3: TGTGCCAGCAGCTTAGGTCTGTCGGCGGGACGCACAGATACGCAGTATTTT.

The chain uses TRBV18 and TRBJ2-3; weak D call: TRBD2 (5 bases). CDR1 and CDR2 from the germline V gene are KGHSH and LQKENI. This CDR3 has 14 residues. V shed 0 bases and J shed 9 bases, with 13 bases lying between them. CDR3 in DNA: TGTGCCAGCTCACCACCGGAGGTTCCGAGGACGCAGTATTTT. It codes for CASSPPEVPRTQYF.

In DNA form, the CDR3 reads TGCGCCAGCAGCCAGGTAGCGGTGGGCTCCTACAATGAGCAGTTCTTC. Translation: CASSQVAVGSYNEQFF. The chain has TRBV4-1 and TRBJ2-1; possibly TRBD2 for D (6 bases). V lost 3 bases, J lost 0 bases, and 12 bases lay in between. Germline V gene sequence: CDR1 MGHRA, CDR2 YSYEKL. The CDR3 runs to 16 residues.

The CDR3 here is CASSLEGQGIPYEQYF. CDR3 DNA: TGTGCCAGCAGCTTAGAAGGACAGGGTATCCCCTACGAGCAGTACTTC. This chain connects TRBV7-8 to TRBJ2-5, with 8 bases lining up with TRBD1. The J call may be in error: the DNA end matches TRBJ2-7 better. This CDR3 is 16 amino acids long. The germline V gene encodes CDR1 SGHVS and CDR2 FQNEAQ.

The chain recombines TRBV5-1 with TRBJ2-1; TRBD2 matches 9 bases. The CDR3 is 16 amino acids. Unmatched junction bases numbered 10, after V lost 4 bases and J lost 5 bases. Germline CDR1 reads SGHRS; CDR2 reads YFSETQ. The CDR3 DNA reads as TGCGCCAGCAGCGCACAAGGCCTAGCGGGAAACAATGAGCAGTTCTTC. Amino acid sequence: CASSAQGLAGNNEQFF.

This rearrangement joins TRBV5-4 to TRBJ2-1; 11 bases map to TRBD1. CDR1 and CDR2 from the germline V gene are SGHNT and YYREEE (reference sequence). The CDR3 runs to 17 residues. V gave up 3 bases and J gave up 1 base; unmatched junction bases: 6. For the CDR3, the DNA is TGTGCCAGCAGCTGGACAGGGGGCACCTTGTCCTACAATGAGCAGTTCTTC. This codes for CASSWTGGTLSYNEQFF. Together with reference TRBV5-4 and TRBJ2-1, the CDR3 gives the full variable domain: ETGVTQSPTHLIKTRGQQVTLRCSSQSGHNTVSWYQQALGQGPQFIFQYYREEENGRGNFPPRFSGLQFPNYSSELNVNALELDDSALYLCASSWTGGTLSYNEQFFGPGTRLTVL.

The gene calls are TRBV11-2 and TRBJ2-3, with 10 nucleotides matching TRBD2. Germline lookup yields CDR1 SGHAT and CDR2 FQNNGV. There are 16 residues in the CDR3. V shed 4 bases and J 2 bases; nucleotides not matched to a gene: 6. The CDR3 is CASSSLAGGVTDTQYF. For the CDR3, the DNA is TGTGCCAGCAGCTCATTAGCGGGAGGTGTCACAGATACGCAGTATTTT.

The V call is TRBV9, the J call TRBJ2-7; TRBD1 is a possible D gene (5 bases). V was shortened by 0 bases and J by 6 bases, with 13 bases between the two germline ends. Germline values: CDR1 SGDLS, CDR2 YYNGEE. There are 14 residues in the CDR3. CDR3: CASSVGLMGREQYF. For the CDR3, the DNA is TGTGCCAGCAGCGTAGGGTTGATGGGGCGCGAGCAGTACTTC.

The chain is built from TRBV12-5 and TRBJ2-1; TRBD1 aligns across 11 bases. CDR3 size: 18 residues. V lost 5 bases, J lost 7 bases, and 16 bases stayed unmatched. Germline-derived CDR1 and CDR2 are LGHNT and FRNRAP. The CDR3 DNA is TGTGCTAGTGGTAGATCTGTCTATCCGGGACAGGGGGAAAATGAGCAGTTCTTC. Its protein is CASGRSVYPGQGENEQFF. Using reference TRBV12-5 and TRBJ2-1 for the parts outside the CDR3, the full variable domain is DARVTQTPRHKVTEMGQEVTMRCQPILGHNTVFWYRQTMMQGLELLAYFRNRAPLDDSGMPKDRFSAEMPDATLATLKIQPSEPRDSAVYFCASGRSVYPGQGENEQFFGPGTRLTVL.